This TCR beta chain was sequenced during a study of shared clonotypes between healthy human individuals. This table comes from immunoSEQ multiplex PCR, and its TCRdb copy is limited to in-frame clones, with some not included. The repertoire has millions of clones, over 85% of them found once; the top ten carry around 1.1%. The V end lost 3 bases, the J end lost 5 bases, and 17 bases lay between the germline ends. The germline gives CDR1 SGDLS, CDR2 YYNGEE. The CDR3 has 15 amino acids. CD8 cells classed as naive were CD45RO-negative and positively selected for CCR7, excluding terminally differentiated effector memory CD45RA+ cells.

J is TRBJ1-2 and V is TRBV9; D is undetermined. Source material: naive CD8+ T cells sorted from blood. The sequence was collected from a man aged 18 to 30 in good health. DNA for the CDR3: TGTGCCAGCAGCGCCGACGGGAACCCGGGGTATGGCTACACCTTC. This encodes CASSADGNPGYGYTF.